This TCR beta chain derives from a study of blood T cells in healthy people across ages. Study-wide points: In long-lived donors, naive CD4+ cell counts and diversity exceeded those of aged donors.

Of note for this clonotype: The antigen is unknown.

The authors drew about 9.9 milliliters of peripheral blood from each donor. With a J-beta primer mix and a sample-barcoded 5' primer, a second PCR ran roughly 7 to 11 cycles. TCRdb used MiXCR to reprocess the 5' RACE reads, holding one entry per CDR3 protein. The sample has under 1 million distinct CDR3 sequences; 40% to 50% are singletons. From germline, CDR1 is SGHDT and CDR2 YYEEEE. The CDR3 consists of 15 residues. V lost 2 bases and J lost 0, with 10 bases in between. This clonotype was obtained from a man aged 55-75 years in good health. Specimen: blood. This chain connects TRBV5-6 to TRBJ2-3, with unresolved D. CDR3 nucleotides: TGTGCCAGCAGCTTTGTCCCTTCCAGCACAGATACGCAGTATTTT. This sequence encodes CASSFVPSSTDTQYF.